The next 13 T cell receptor beta chains were all read from a single sample in a study of beta chain features in type 1 diabetes. The study, taken as a whole, reports: Patients with Type 1 diabetes showed moderately but significantly shorter TCRB CDR3s in all four CD4+ subsets.

The antigens these receptors bind are not known. The isolated RNA, all of it, was reverse transcribed, so expressed TCRB transcripts were what got sequenced. Measured with immunoSEQ multiplex PCR; TCRdb has only the in-frame clones, and not every one. The table shows more than 250,000 clones, with approximately 15% occurring only once. Input material: naive CD4+ T cells from blood. The receptors come from a young man with type 1 diabetes.

The rearrangement joins TRBV28 to TRBJ1-3; D unresolved. V shed 7 bases and J shed 0 bases, with 4 bases lying between them. The CDR3 extends over 12 amino acids. Germline V lookup: CDR1 MDHEN, CDR2 SYDVKM. DNA for the CDR3: TGTGCCAGCACCAGCTCTGGAAACACCATATATTTT. It yields the protein CASTSSGNTIYF.

This clone was seen a handful of times. This sequence joins TRBV28 and TRBJ2-7; 9 bases are shared with TRBD1. Germline values: CDR1 MDHEN, CDR2 SYDVKM. Trimming cost V 3 bases and J 0 bases; bases outside gene matches: 3. This CDR3 region has 15 residues. CDR3 amino acids: CASSLGQGPSYEQYF. The CDR3 DNA is TGTGCCAGCAGTTTGGGACAGGGTCCCTCCTACGAGCAGTACTTC.

The J gene is TRBJ1-4, the V gene TRBV2; D is perhaps TRBD1 (6 bases). V was shortened by 5 bases and J by 4 bases, with 11 bases between the two germline ends. Germline loops: CDR1 SNHLY, CDR2 FYNNEI. The CDR3 runs to 14 residues. CDR3 in DNA: TGTGCCAGCAGTAGGACAGCTTTTAATGAAAAACTGTTTTTT. It is translated as CASSRTAFNEKLFF.

This clone turned up a few times. V is TRBV7-9 and J is TRBJ2-5; possibly TRBD2 for D (6 bases). V lost 2 bases, J lost 3 bases, and 10 bases lay in between. This CDR3 comprises 14 residues. Germline V gene lookup returns CDR1 SEHNR and CDR2 FQNEAQ (reference sequence). This CDR3 reads CASSLTGEKETQYF. The CDR3, as DNA: TGTGCCAGCAGCTTAACGGGGGAGAAAGAGACCCAGTACTTC.

This chain links TRBV28 with TRBJ1-1, with 7 nucleotides matching TRBD1. Germline V gives CDR1 MDHEN, CDR2 SYDVKM. The CDR3 has 14 amino acids. Trimming took 4 bases from V and 0 from J; bases not matched to a gene: 2. The CDR3 here is CASSSGQLNTEAFF. The CDR3 nucleotides read TGTGCCAGCAGTTCGGGACAGCTGAACACTGAAGCTTTCTTT. The full variable domain, its missing parts supplied by reference TRBV28 and TRBJ1-1, is DVKVTQSSRYLVKRTGEKVFLECVQDMDHENMFWYRQDPGLGLRLIYFSYDVKMKEKGDIPEGYSVSREKKERFSLILESASTNQTSMYLCASSSGQLNTEAFFGQGTRLTVV.

CDR3 sequence reads: CASSLLGQETQYF. For the CDR3, the DNA is TGTGCCAGCAGCCTACTAGGACAAGAGACCCAGTACTTC. The rearrangement links TRBV9 to TRBJ2-5, with D maybe TRBD2 (5 bases). Germline CDR1 and CDR2: SGDLS and YYNGEE. The CDR3 totals 13 residues. V was pared by 4 bases and J by 2 bases, with 9 bases between.

This rearrangement joins TRBV7-9 to TRBJ2-5, with 8 bases identical to TRBD2. There are 16 residues in the CDR3. J gave up 5 bases and V 5 bases, and 13 bases lay outside the gene matches. The germline CDR1 and CDR2 sequences are SEHNR and FQNEAQ (reference sequence). The CDR3 DNA sequence: TGTGCCAGCAGCCCCAAACTCCGCGGGACTAGTGAGACCCAGTACTTC. Amino acid sequence: CASSPKLRGTSETQYF.

This clone showed up just a few times. This chain connects TRBV14 to TRBJ2-4, with 8 bases identical to TRBD1. With V trimmed by 3 bases and J by 10 bases, 5 bases remained unmatched. This CDR3 comprises 13 residues. Germline V CDR1 and CDR2: SGHDN, FVKESK. For the CDR3, the DNA is TGTGCCAGCAGCCAGAACACAGGGGGTATTCAGTACTTC. This codes for CASSQNTGGIQYF.

The chain couples TRBV18 to TRBJ1-1; 9 nucleotides align to TRBD1. Germline CDR1 KGHSH, CDR2 LQKENI. This CDR3 is built from 15 residues. Unmatched junction bases numbered 3, after V lost 3 bases and J lost 1 base. The CDR3 bases are TGTGCCAGCTCACCCCGACAGGGGGGGAACACTGAAGCTTTCTTT. Protein product: CASSPRQGGNTEAFF. The variable domain in full, with the rest retrieved from reference TRBV18 and TRBJ1-1, is NAGVMQNPRHLVRRRGQEARLRCSPMKGHSHVYWYRQLPEEGLKFMVYLQKENIIDESGMPKERFSAEFPKEGPSILRIQQVVRGDSAAYFCASSPRQGGNTEAFFGQGTRLTVV.

This clone was seen only a few times. The CDR3 region is CASSLLQGYEQYF. CDR3 in DNA: TGTGCCAGCAGCTTACTCCAGGGCTACGAGCAGTACTTC. The chain is built from TRBV7-2 and TRBJ2-7, with D tentatively TRBD1 (5 bases). CDR3 size: 13 residues. V was pared by 2 bases and J by 3 bases, with 8 bases between. CDR1 is SGHTA and CDR2 is FQGNSA in the germline V gene.

There are a few counts of this clone. The same CDR3 is also encoded by other DNA sequences in this sample. The chain carries TRBV7-9 and TRBJ2-1; TRBD1 might be the D (6 bases). Trimming removed 3 bases from V and 9 bases from J, with 6 bases in between. The CDR3 covers 11 residues. The germline gives CDR1 SEHNR, CDR2 FQNEAQ (reference sequence). The CDR3 DNA reads TGTGCCAGCAGCTTGGACAGTGAGCAGTTCTTC. Translating gives CASSLDSEQFF.

The chain couples TRBV4-3 to TRBJ2-1, with TRBD2 matching 8 bases. Trimming at V came to 0 bases and at J to 15 bases, leaving 7 bases not matched to a gene. The CDR3 has 13 amino acids. Germline CDR1 and CDR2: LGHNA and YSLEER. CDR3 bases: TGCGCCAGCAGCCAAGAGGCGGGAGGAGTGCCGTTCTTC. It is translated as CASSQEAGGVPFF.

As concerns this clone: The junction does not match germline at one end; this may be a read error. The chain combines TRBV10-3 with TRBJ2-7; 8 bases are shared with TRBD1. Looked up from germline, CDR1 is ENHRY and CDR2 is SYGVKD. The CDR3 covers 14 residues. The CDR3 DNA reads TGTGCCAGCAGTTACTCGGACAGGGCATACGAGCAGTACTTC. Amino acids: CASSYSDRAYEQYF.